Reported below is one T cell receptor (beta chain). The record originates from a study of human CD8 memory T cell subsets. Among CD8+ T cells, TPEX were CCR7+ PD-1+ TIGIT+ early memory cells with exhausted-like traits. There are 17 residues in the CDR3. Germline assignment: CDR1 MGHRA and CDR2 YSYEKL. Preparation of the TCR beta libraries relied on UMI-labeled 5' RACE. For each CDR3 protein, TCRdb gives one entry from its re-call of the 5' RACE reads, without DNA. The sample totals around 6,800 distinct CDR3 sequences. The V call is TRBV4-1, the J call TRBJ2-3; TCRdb gives TRBD2 as the D gene, but with no DNA this cannot be confirmed. The clonotype was recovered from a human donor in good health. Sequenced input: CD8+ T cells from PBMCs. CDR3 region: CASSQEMGRVGTDTQYF.